This TCR beta chain was sequenced in a study of blood T cell repertoires in COVID-19. Study as a whole: Nucleic acid was either cDNA or gDNA, and it came from T cells, B-cell-depleted T cells, or PBMCs.

The germline V gene has CDR1 SGHNT and CDR2 YYREEE (reference sequence). This CDR3 is built from 12 residues. The trim removed 4 bases at V and 6 bases at J, leaving 3 bases unmatched. TCRdb's copy holds only in-frame clones and misses some; the assay was immunoSEQ multiplex PCR. The data contain about 150,000 clones, 85% to 90% of them singletons. The origin of this receptor is a man in his forties or fifties with active or convalescent COVID-19. The chain carries TRBV5-4 and TRBJ2-7; TRBD1 aligns across 8 bases. The sequencing sample was made of peripheral blood. Here the CDR3 DNA reads TGTGCCAGCAGCCCGACAGGGGTCGAGCAGTACTTC. This sequence encodes CASSPTGVEQYF.